The T cell receptor (beta chain) under discussion was sequenced for a study of T-cell reconstitution after alpha-beta-depleted transplantation in children. Researchers prepared the TCRbeta library using unique molecular identifiers, the study reports. TCRdb independently ran MiXCR on the PCR reads; one entry per CDR3 protein. The sample has 360,000 or so distinct CDR3 sequences, around 20% seen once. Unmatched junction bases numbered 18, after V lost 10 bases and J lost 3 bases. The germline CDR1 and CDR2 sequences are SEHNR and FQNEAQ (reference sequence). This CDR3 is built from 16 residues. The sequences come from PBMCs from the stem cell graft donor, collected from the stem cell graft. The V gene is TRBV7-9, the J gene TRBJ2-7; TRBD1 agrees at 7 bases. This TCR derives from a human donor who donated a stem cell graft to a child with acute myeloid leukemia. The CDR3, as DNA: TGTGCCACCCAGAAAGGGGCTGGGACAGTGGTCTACGAGCAGTACTTC. It specifies CATQKGAGTVVYEQYF.